The clone carrying this TCR beta chain was seen a single time. Antigen: not known. The table came from immunoSEQ multiplex PCR; TCRdb's copy has only in-frame clones and leaves some out. Here the sample spans 15,000 to 20,000 clones, about 68% being singletons. The data were obtained in a study of PD-1 blockade in classical Hodgkin lymphoma. Study-wide results and caveats: Complete responders had baseline diversity similar to newly diagnosed patients.

This CDR3 has 12 amino acids. The V end lost 4 bases, the J end lost 5 bases, and 3 bases lay between the germline ends. Germline V gene data show CDR1 as MNHNS and CDR2 as SASEGT. Stated time point: cycle 4 day 1 (C4D1), after 5 to 7 weeks of nivolumab. In every patient, relapse followed autologous stem cell transplantation, while exposure to brentuximab vedotin differed. Thawed PBMCs yielded CD4+ T cells through magnetic negative selection. The rearrangement uses TRBV6-1 and TRBJ2-6, with D unresolved. Material: CD4+ T cells from blood, obtained before the fourth cycle of nivolumab. The receptor comes from a human donor with classical Hodgkin lymphoma. The CDR3 DNA reads as TGTGCCAGCAGTGTATGGGCCAACGTCCTGACTTTC. It specifies CASSVWANVLTF.